This record looks at one TCR beta chain sequence and its context. The entry originates in a study of blood T cell repertoires in COVID-19. CDR3 size: 16 residues. V trimming: 3 bases; J trimming: 0 bases; junction bases outside the gene matches: 4. CDR1 is MDHEN, CDR2 SYDVKM, per germline. Clones were read by immunoSEQ multiplex PCR, and TCRdb kept only the in-frame ones, dropping some. The repertoire holds roughly 240,000 clones, roughly 82% seen once, with 4.7% in the top ten. The sequence was obtained from a woman aged 70-85 years with acute or convalescent COVID-19. The chain employs TRBV28 and TRBJ1-1; 10 bases line up with TRBD1. Sequencing used peripheral blood. CDR3 protein: CASSFAGTGVNTEAFF. DNA of the CDR3: TGTGCCAGCAGTTTCGCCGGGACAGGGGTGAACACTGAAGCTTTCTTT.